Reported below is one T cell receptor beta chain. Its antigen is not identified. RNA, once extracted, was reverse transcribed into cDNA for use as the sequencing template. Data came from immunoSEQ multiplex PCR; TCRdb stores just in-frame clones and leaves some out. The sample contains 90,000 or so clones, around 40% of which appear only once. The sample comes from a study of CD8+ T cells in alopecia areata. Study observations and caveats: Tofacitinib significantly reduced both scalp clonality and expanded CD8+ clones among the top 100. Sharing of TCR sequences between patients (possibly for HLA-related reasons) was less clear than in mice.

Treatment given: oral pan-JAK inhibitor, 5-10 mg twice daily. Germline V gives CDR1 SQVTM, CDR2 ANQGSEA. V was pared by 0 bases and J by 1 base, with 6 bases between. This CDR3 is 13 amino acids long. The material sequenced was CD8+ T cells sorted from blood, taken at week 24, from a patient treated with tofacitinib. The chain is built from TRBV29-1 and TRBJ2-5, with D uncertain. The sequence came from a human donor with alopecia areata. The CDR3 spells CSVEENIQETQYF. Here the CDR3 DNA reads TGCAGCGTTGAAGAGAACATCCAAGAGACCCAGTACTTC. The full variable domain, in which reference TRBV29-1 and TRBJ2-5 provide the parts outside the CDR3, is SAVISQKPSRDICQRGTSLTIQCQVDSQVTMMFWYRQQPGQSLTLIATANQGSEATYESGFVIDKFPISRPNLTFSTLTVSNMSPEDSSIYLCSVEENIQETQYFGPGTRLLVL.